Sequencing of this TCR beta chain was carried out in a study of glioma-infiltrating T cells. The study's findings and limits: CDR3 overlap between tissue and blood was very small. Gliomas, especially low-grade, showed above-expected tissue-blood divergence; non-neoplastic patients showed below.

In this sample, this clonotype turned up many times. Its antigen is currently unknown. Amplification of TCR alpha and beta CDR3 regions from RNA used iRepertoire nested multiplex PCR. For one-step reverse transcription and amplification, 100-400 ng of tissue mRNA or PBMC total RNA was used. TCRdb re-analysed the multiplex PCR reads in MiXCR, keeping a single row per CDR3 protein. This repertoire shows about 110,000 distinct CDR3 sequences, 25% found once; its top ten account for roughly 37%. Trimming removed 6 bases at V and 0 bases at J, with 13 bases between. Germline values: CDR1 SQVTM, CDR2 ANQGSEA. CDR3 length: 14 amino acids.

The material sequenced was glioma tissue, nonneoplastic brain tissue, or PBMCs (not recorded which). V usage is TRBV29-1 and J usage is TRBJ2-3, with D perhaps matching TRBD1 (6 bases). The receptor comes from a human donor with low-grade glioma or glioblastoma, undergoing nonglioma brain surgery, or in good health (not recorded which). The CDR3 sequence is CSVWDTYSTDTQYF. For the CDR3, the DNA is TGCAGCGTCTGGGACACCTACAGCACAGATACGCAGTATTTT.